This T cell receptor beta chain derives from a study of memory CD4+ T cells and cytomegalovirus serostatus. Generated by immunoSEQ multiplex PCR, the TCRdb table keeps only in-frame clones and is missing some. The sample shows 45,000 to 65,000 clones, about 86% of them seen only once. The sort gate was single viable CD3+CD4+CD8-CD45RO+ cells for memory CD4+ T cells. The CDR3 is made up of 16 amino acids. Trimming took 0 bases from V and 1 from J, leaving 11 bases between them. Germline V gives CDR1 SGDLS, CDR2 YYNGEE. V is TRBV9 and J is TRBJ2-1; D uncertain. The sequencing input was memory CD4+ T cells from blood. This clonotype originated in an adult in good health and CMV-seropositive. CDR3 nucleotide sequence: TGTGCCAGCAGCGTAGATTGGGCGGCTTCCTACAATGAGCAGTTCTTC. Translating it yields CASSVDWAASYNEQFF.